This T cell receptor (beta chain) was obtained from a study of blood T cell repertoires in COVID-19. Study context: T cells, B-cell-depleted T cells, or PBMCs supplied cDNA or gDNA.

Per the original data handling: The assay estimated nucleated cells by amplifying reference gene primers. Some clones are missing from TCRdb's copy, which holds only in-frame ones; the method was immunoSEQ multiplex PCR. V, J and clone size derive from that table, while D and trimming were established from the DNA sequence. The table lists approximately 350,000 clones, roughly nine tenths of them singletons, with more than 0.95% in the top ten. Germline loops: CDR1 MNHNS, CDR2 SASEGT. The CDR3 length is 16 residues. Trimming shortened V by 2 bases and J by 0 bases, and 14 bases separated the two germline ends.

This clonotype was obtained from a man aged 40-55 years with acute or convalescent COVID-19. The chain employs TRBV6-1 and TRBJ2-7; D call uncertain. Sequencing input: peripheral blood. The CDR3 is CASSETQTPFSYEQYF. The DNA for the CDR3 is TGTGCCAGCAGTGAAACCCAGACACCTTTCTCCTACGAGCAGTACTTC.